This T cell receptor beta chain was profiled in a study of blood T cells in healthy people across ages (dated by TCRdb to the mid-2010s). Study-level background: Template switching captured roughly one uniquely barcoded TCR beta cDNA molecule per two T cells in model experiments. To track age-related changes in TCR beta repertoire diversity, the study relied on deep sequencing normalized with unique cDNA molecular identifiers. Two additional independent replicas of 1 million unique cDNA reads from the same blood draw were analyzed for two donors (one aged 18 to 29 and one aged 80 or older). Four age groups were formed from the donors: young (average approximately 15 years), middle-aged (just under 40), aged (roughly 59) and long-lived (more than 75).

The research as a whole found: Donor CMV infection status was unknown, potentially confounding age-related changes in expanded clonotypes. Observed TCR beta diversity correlated strongly with the percentage of naive T cells measured by flow cytometry. Since profiling was done on bulk unsorted PBMCs, naive and antigen-experienced compartments could not be conclusively compared. As age increased, observed TCR beta diversity per million T cells dropped in a roughly linear way, and a significant reduction was already evident by age 40. Estimates of total diversity based on one million sequenced T cells were considered lower bounds and underestimates. The long-lived group showed more naive CD4+ T cells, fewer expanded clones and increased TCR diversity than the aged group, suggesting age selection.

About this clonotype: Its antigen specificity is not known. No qualities accompany the bases; no much larger clone lies one base away.

The donors were roughly 39 Caucasian individuals from Russia, aged about 6 to 100 years, who were systemically healthy. Ten milliliters of peripheral blood were drawn from each donor into EDTA-treated Vacutainer tubes. PBMCs were isolated by Ficoll-Paque density-gradient centrifugation, with at least 7 million obtained per sample. Total RNA was extracted from PBMCs with Trizol reagent, with at least 5 micrograms obtained per sample. Naive CD45RAhigh/CD27high T cell percentages were measured by flow cytometry on a PBMC aliquot from every donor. Library preparation employed 5' RACE. Sequencing relied on an Illumina HiSeq 2500. A second PCR of roughly 7 to 11 cycles was performed with a sample-barcoded 5' primer and a J-beta primer mix. A template-switch 5' adaptor carrying 12 random nucleotides introduced a unique molecular identifier onto each TCR beta cDNA molecule. Each sample yielded at least 2.5 million CDR3-containing paired-end reads. The Mint cDNA synthesis kit, primed by a TRBC-specific oligonucleotide, was used to synthesize first-strand cDNA from all RNA. Following uracil-DNA glycosylase treatment, all cDNA underwent a first 18-cycle PCR with the universal primers M1SS and BC2_uni_R. Per the authors' processing: For normalization, 1 million high-quality reads, each with a distinct molecular identifier, were randomly selected from each sample. Reads with shared molecular identifiers were discarded instead of being binned into consensus sequences. MiTCR, with a Q25 quality threshold and the strictest error-elimination algorithm, was used for CDR3 identification, clonotype clustering and error correction. A nonparametric unseen species model with Euler transformation was used to estimate lower-bound total TCR beta diversity. Using fastp trimming at Q25 and MiXCR clonotype assembly, TCRdb reanalyzed the public sequencing data and kept in-frame beta chains. A single entry per CDR3 protein holds the most common genes and DNA from its merged rows. The V and J calls here are based on TCRdb, not the publication. The sample data list 750,000 to 1,000,000 distinct CDR3 sequences, and 25% to 35% of these were observed just once. The biggest ten clones account for around 9.6% of the sample.

These data were also reused for a study on T cells of mothers and their children. As that second study puts it: The donors were nine systemically healthy Caucasian individuals, made up of three mothers and their six children. cDNA synthesis used all of the extracted RNA, with around 1.6 ug of RNA in each 15 ul reaction. In the second PCR, sample barcodes and 2-4 random nucleotides were introduced via the M1S primer. More than 8 million TCR beta CDR3 reads were obtained from each mother, and some 3 million reads were obtained from each child. In both related and unrelated pairs, thymic selection shapes the output of TCR recombination in a similar way, with inherited differences having only a minor effect. Normalized repertoire overlap was always slightly but never significantly higher in related than unrelated mother-child pairs. With a sensitivity of roughly 93 clones per million clonotypes, no persistent microchimeric T cell clones were detected. The study used deep NGS to compare TCR beta repertoires of mothers and children, seeking features distinguishing related mother-child pairs from unrelated individuals. On average, the children were roughly 11 +/- 4 years old, while the mothers were 40 +/- 4 years old. After adapter ligation was performed with NEBNext reagents, the libraries were sequenced on an Illumina HiSeq 2000 with 100+100 nt paired-end reads. To avoid cross-contamination, the mother libraries and the child libraries were prepared a month apart and sequenced in separate runs. For each donor, somewhere between about 450,000 and 2,000,000 distinct TCR beta clonotypes were identified. Naive TCR beta clonotypes were estimated from low-frequency clonotypes matched to each donor's FACS-determined naive share, without sorting.

This receptor was taken from a woman aged 40 to 50 in good health. The specimen sequenced was blood.

The DNA sequence is as follows: TGTGCCATCAGTGAAGCCCCCGGGACAGGACGCTACGAGCAGTACTTC. Translated, this is CAISEAPGTGRYEQYF. The chain is made from TRBV10-3 and TRBJ2-7; a stretch of 8 junction bases matches TRBD1. The germline V gene yields ENHRY for CDR1 and SYGVKD for CDR2. Inclusive of the bounding cysteine and phenylalanine, the CDR3 is 16 residues long. Only the CDR3 DNA is retained, 48 bases long and in frame from the first base. Trimmed from V: 3 bases; trimmed from J: 3 bases; junction bases lacking a gene match: 10.